The next 13 T cell receptor beta chains were all read from a single sample in a study of T cell responses to AZD1222 COVID-19 vaccine. Repertoires were generated with immunoSEQ multiplex PCR, while TCRdb's copy carries only in-frame clones and drops some. The data show 60,000 to 85,000 clones, 85% seen once. The specimen comprised peripheral blood, sampled on day 0 of AZD1222 vaccination. Every receptor here comes from an adult in good health.

The rearrangement uses TRBV6-5 and TRBJ1-2; D is possibly TRBD1 (6 bases). The germline V gene has CDR1 MNHEY and CDR2 SVGAGI. Trimming shortened V by 7 bases and J by 4 bases, and 13 bases separated the two germline ends. The CDR3 runs 13 residues. Here the CDR3 DNA reads TGTGCCAGCACTATGACCAGGGGCTATGGCTACACCTTC. It yields the protein CASTMTRGYGYTF.

The chain has TRBV6-5 and TRBJ1-6; D gene ambiguous. The CDR3 contains 13 residues. Trimming left V 8 bases short and J 5 bases short, with 10 bases between. Germline V CDR1 and CDR2: MNHEY, SVGAGI. The CDR3 DNA sequence: TGTGCCAGCGAGGGTCTTAATAATTCACCCCTCCACTTT. Amino acids: CASEGLNNSPLHF.

The rearrangement joins TRBV28 to TRBJ2-1, with 8 nucleotides matching TRBD1. The CDR3 extends over 15 amino acids. Germline values: CDR1 MDHEN, CDR2 SYDVKM. The V segment lost 5 bases and the J segment 2 bases; nucleotides outside the gene matches: 5. CDR3 residues: CASSPGQGPYNEQFF. The DNA for the CDR3 is TGTGCCAGCAGTCCCGGACAGGGTCCCTACAATGAGCAGTTCTTC.

This rearrangement joins TRBV7-2 to TRBJ1-1; the D gene is possibly TRBD1 (6 bases). This CDR3 spans 13 amino acids. In germline, CDR1 is SGHTA, CDR2 FQGNSA. Trimming shortened V by 5 bases and J by 5 bases, and 12 bases separated the two germline ends. CDR3 region: CASSQRGGTEAFF. CDR3 coding DNA: TGTGCCAGCAGCCAAAGAGGGGGGACTGAAGCTTTCTTT.

The chain carries TRBV9 and TRBJ2-1, with 8 bases that match TRBD2. The trim removed 0 bases at V and 9 bases at J, leaving 8 bases unmatched. The CDR3 consists of 15 residues. From germline, CDR1 is SGDLS and CDR2 YYNGEE. As DNA, the CDR3 is TGTGCCAGCAGCGTAGGGACGGGAGGGCAGTTTGAGCAGTTCTTC. Translating gives CASSVGTGGQFEQFF.

V is TRBV19 and J is TRBJ1-2; 7 nucleotides line up with TRBD1. Germline CDR1 is LNHDA and CDR2 is SQIVND (reference sequence). With 6 bases clipped from V and 12 bases from J, the junction kept 10 bases outside the gene matches. The CDR3 extends over 12 amino acids. The CDR3 sequence is CASRKDRSRHTF. In DNA form, the CDR3 reads TGTGCCAGTAGGAAGGACAGGAGTCGACACACCTTC.

The chain has TRBV5-8 and TRBJ2-5; D is ambiguous. This CDR3 region has 16 residues. Deletions cut 4 bases from V and 1 base from J, with 17 bases between. Germline CDR1 and CDR2: SGHTS and YDEGEE. CDR3 region: CASSRILSRFQETQYF. The CDR3 DNA sequence: TGTGCCAGCAGCCGAATCCTTAGCCGATTCCAAGAGACCCAGTACTTC.

This chain uses TRBV7-2 with TRBJ2-3; the match to TRBD2 covers 11 bases. Germline values: CDR1 SGHTA, CDR2 FQGNSA. V was pared by 4 bases and J by 1 base, with 10 bases of the junction left unmatched. The CDR3 has 18 residues. CDR3 in amino acids: CASSYSGGAGSGTDTQYF. For the CDR3, the DNA is TGTGCCAGCAGCTATAGCGGGGGGGCCGGCTCTGGCACAGATACGCAGTATTTT.

A few counts support this clone. The chain employs TRBV19 and TRBJ1-2; D is undetermined. CDR1 and CDR2 (germline): LNHDA, SQIVND (reference sequence). Trimming left V 6 bases short and J 2 bases short, with 4 bases between. This CDR3 has 11 amino acids. Here the CDR3 DNA reads TGTGCCAGTAGGGTAAACTATGGCTACACCTTC. This sequence encodes CASRVNYGYTF.

The chain has TRBV5-4 and TRBJ1-3; weak D call: TRBD1 (6 bases). This CDR3 comprises 14 residues. V was shortened by 7 bases and J by 2 bases, with 13 bases between the two germline ends. Germline assignment: CDR1 SGHNT and CDR2 YYREEE (reference sequence). The CDR3 sequence: CASEGGGAGNTIYF. The CDR3 region has the DNA TGTGCCAGCGAGGGAGGGGGAGCTGGAAACACCATATATTTT.

The chain carries TRBV3-1 (or the pseudogene TRBV3-2) and TRBJ1-1; perhaps TRBD1 as D (6 bases). The germline V gene has CDR1 LGHDT and CDR2 YNNKEL (reference sequence). The CDR3 sequence is 14 residues long. The V end lost 4 bases, the J end lost 4 bases, and 13 bases lay between the germline ends. The CDR3: CASSPWAGVTEAFF. CDR3 nucleotides: TGTGCCAGCAGCCCCTGGGCAGGGGTCACTGAAGCTTTCTTT.

This chain uses TRBV7-8 with TRBJ1-1; tentatively, D is TRBD1 (5 bases). The CDR3 covers 14 residues. The germline CDR1 and CDR2 sequences are SGHVS and FQNEAQ. The V end was cut by 1 base, the J end by 5 bases, with 11 bases between. CDR3 loop: CASSLVQAGTEAFF. CDR3 nucleotides: TGTGCCAGCAGCTTAGTCCAGGCAGGGACTGAAGCTTTCTTT. Complete variable domain (other parts from reference TRBV7-8 and TRBJ1-1): GAGVSQSPRYKVAKRGQDVALRCDPISGHVSLFWYQQALGQGPEFLTYFQNEAQLDKSGLPSDRFFAERPEGSVSTLKIQRTQQEDSAVYLCASSLVQAGTEAFFGQGTRLTVV.

V and J are TRBV30 and TRBJ1-2, with 9 bases aligning to TRBD1. V shed 3 bases and J 4 bases; nucleotides not matched to a gene: 6. This CDR3 comprises 14 residues. From germline, CDR1 is GTSNPN and CDR2 SVGIG (reference sequence). The chain's CDR3 is CAWREQGARYGYTF. CDR3 bases: TGTGCCTGGAGGGAACAGGGGGCGCGCTATGGCTACACCTTC.